The sequence of this TCR beta chain was determined in a study of CD8 T cells in Susac syndrome. Random hexamers were used to reverse transcribe the RNA input (about 0.45 to 1 ug). Multiplex PCR with immunoSEQ amplified the TCR beta CDR3 across 54 Vbeta and 13 Jbeta. TCRdb independently ran MiXCR on the immunoSEQ multiplex PCR reads; one entry per CDR3 protein. The table lists about 400,000 distinct CDR3 sequences, 75% to 90% of them singletons. Per germline, CDR1 MGHRA and CDR2 YSYEKL. Between the trimmed V and J ends, which lost 1 base and 1 base, there was a span of 14 bases. The CDR3 covers 16 residues.

What was sequenced was CD8+ T cells from PBMCs. This sequence joins TRBV4-1 and TRBJ2-7; a weak D match, TRBD1 (5 bases). This receptor was obtained from a human donor with multiple sclerosis. CDR3 DNA: TGCGCCAGCAGCCAAGGGGTCCCTGACAGTTCCTACGAGCAGTACTTC. This sequence encodes CASSQGVPDSSYEQYF.